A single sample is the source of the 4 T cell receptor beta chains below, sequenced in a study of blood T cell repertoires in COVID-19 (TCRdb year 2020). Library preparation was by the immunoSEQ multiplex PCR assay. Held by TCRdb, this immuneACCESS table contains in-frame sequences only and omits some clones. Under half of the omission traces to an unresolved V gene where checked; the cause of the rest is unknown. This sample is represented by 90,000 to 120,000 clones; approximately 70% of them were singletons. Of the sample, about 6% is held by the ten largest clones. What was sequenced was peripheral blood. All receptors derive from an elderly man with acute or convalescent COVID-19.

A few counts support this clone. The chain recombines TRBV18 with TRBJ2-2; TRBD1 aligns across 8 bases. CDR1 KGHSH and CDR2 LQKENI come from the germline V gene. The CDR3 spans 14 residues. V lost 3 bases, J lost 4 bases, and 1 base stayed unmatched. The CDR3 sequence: CASSPQGATGELFF. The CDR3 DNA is TGTGCCAGCTCACCGCAGGGGGCCACCGGGGAGCTGTTTTTT. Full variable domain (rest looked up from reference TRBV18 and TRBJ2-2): NAGVMQNPRHLVRRRGQEARLRCSPMKGHSHVYWYRQLPEEGLKFMVYLQKENIIDESGMPKERFSAEFPKEGPSILRIQQVVRGDSAAYFCASSPQGATGELFFGEGSRLTVL.

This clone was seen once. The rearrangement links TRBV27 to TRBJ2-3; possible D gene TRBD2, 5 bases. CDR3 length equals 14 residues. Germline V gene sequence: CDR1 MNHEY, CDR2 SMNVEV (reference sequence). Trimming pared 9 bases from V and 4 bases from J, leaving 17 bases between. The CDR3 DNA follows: TGTGCCAGTAAAAATTCGGGGTGGGCAGATACGCAGTATTTT. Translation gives CASKNSGWADTQYF.

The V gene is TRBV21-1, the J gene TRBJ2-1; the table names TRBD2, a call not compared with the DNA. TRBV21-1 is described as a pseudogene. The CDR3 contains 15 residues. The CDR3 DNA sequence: TGTGCCAGCAGCAAACCGGCTTGGCTAGCCCATGAGCAGTTCTTC. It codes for CASSKPAWLAHEQFF.

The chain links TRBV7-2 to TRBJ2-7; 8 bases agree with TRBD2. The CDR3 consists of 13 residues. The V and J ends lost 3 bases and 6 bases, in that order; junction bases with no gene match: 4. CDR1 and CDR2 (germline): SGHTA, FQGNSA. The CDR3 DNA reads TGTGCCAGCAGCTTCTACGGGGGGGGCGAGCAGTACTTC. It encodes CASSFYGGGEQYF.